The 20 T cell receptor beta chains below were found in one sample sequenced in a study of T cell responses to AZD1222 COVID-19 vaccine. Assay: immunoSEQ multiplex PCR; the TCRdb copy retains only in-frame clones and omits some. The sample consists of more than 120,000 clones, 90% of them appearing once. This material consisted of peripheral blood, taken 28 days after the second AZD1222 dose. The receptors originated from an adult who received the AZD1222 COVID-19 vaccine.

The J gene is TRBJ1-2, the V gene TRBV30; no clear D. Per germline, CDR1 GTSNPN and CDR2 SVGIG (reference sequence). The CDR3 runs to 15 residues. The ends were cut back, 0 bases at V and 7 bases at J, with 18 bases in the middle. DNA for the CDR3: TGTGCCTGGAGTGTAGGACCGACAAAAGTGGGTGGCTACACCTTC. It translates to CAWSVGPTKVGGYTF. Looking up the rest from reference TRBV30 and TRBJ1-2 gives the full variable domain: SQTIHQWPATLVQPVGSPLSLECTVEGTSNPNLYWYRQAAGRGLQLLFYSVGIGQISSEVPQNLSASRPQDRQFILSSKKLLLSDSGFYLCAWSVGPTKVGGYTFGSGTRLTVV.

The chain couples TRBV5-1 to TRBJ2-2; TRBD2 is a possible D gene (6 bases). This CDR3 comprises 15 residues. The ends were cut back, 0 bases at V and 1 base at J, with 7 bases in the middle. Germline V lookup: CDR1 SGHRS, CDR2 YFSETQ. The CDR3 region is CASSLGGLNTGELFF. The CDR3 DNA follows: TGCGCCAGCAGCTTGGGGGGACTGAACACCGGGGAGCTGTTTTTT.

The CDR3 loop is CASSPAPGQVNYGYTF. For the CDR3, the DNA is TGTGCCAGCAGCCCCGCCCCCGGACAGGTTAACTATGGCTACACCTTC. V and J are TRBV5-5 and TRBJ1-2; the match to TRBD1 covers 7 bases. V shed 4 bases and J 1 base; nucleotides not matched to a gene: 10. Germline V gives CDR1 SGHKS, CDR2 YYEKEE (reference sequence). The CDR3 is made up of 16 amino acids.

The V gene is TRBV7-2, the J gene TRBJ2-2; a possible D gene is TRBD2 (6 bases). The V end lost 6 bases, the J end lost 5 bases, and 19 bases lay between the germline ends. The CDR3 runs to 16 residues. Germline CDR1 reads SGHTA; CDR2 reads FQGNSA. This CDR3 reads CASSERVGGGTGELFF. CDR3 sequence (DNA): TGTGCCAGCAGTGAGCGTGTGGGGGGAGGTACCGGGGAGCTGTTTTTT.

The chain joins TRBV24-1 to TRBJ2-7; D ambiguous. This CDR3 has 13 amino acids. The V gene's germline CDR1 is KGHDR and CDR2 SFDVKD. Trimming stripped 4 bases from V and 7 bases from J, with 13 bases between. CDR3 in DNA: TGTGCCACCAGTGACCTTGGATTCGGGGAGCAGTACTTC. Translation gives CATSDLGFGEQYF.

This sequence joins TRBV7-8 and TRBJ1-2; D is possibly TRBD1 (5 bases). Germline values: CDR1 SGHVS, CDR2 FQNEAQ. This CDR3 contains 14 residues. The V and J ends lost 5 bases and 3 bases respectively, with 13 bases between them. CDR3 region: CASSPGAGDYGYTF. The CDR3 nucleotides are TGTGCCAGCAGCCCCGGGGCTGGGGACTATGGCTACACCTTC.

The rearrangement links TRBV6-5 to TRBJ2-1; D gene unclear. Germline V gives CDR1 MNHEY, CDR2 SVGAGI. V dropped 6 bases and J dropped 5 bases, with 5 bases sitting between them. CDR3 length: 11 amino acids. CDR3 coding DNA: TGTGCCAGCAGGGCACACAATGAGCAGTTCTTC. Residues: CASRAHNEQFF.

The CDR3 DNA follows: TGTGCCAGCAGTCCTCGGACAGGGGCCCTGAACACTGAAGCTTTCTTT. Translated: CASSPRTGALNTEAFF. The chain recombines TRBV7-9 with TRBJ1-1, with TRBD1 matching over 9 bases. The trim removed 6 bases at V and 0 bases at J, leaving 8 bases unmatched. Looked up from germline, CDR1 is SEHNR and CDR2 is FQNEAQ (reference sequence). CDR3 length equals 16 residues. The variable domain in full, with the rest retrieved from reference TRBV7-9 and TRBJ1-1, is DTGVSQNPRHKITKRGQNVTFRCDPISEHNRLYWYRQTLGQGPEFLTYFQNEAQLEKSRLLSDRFSAERPKGSFSTLEIQRTEQGDSAMYLCASSPRTGALNTEAFFGQGTRLTVV.

This chain joins TRBV7-2 and TRBJ2-3; 7 bases match TRBD2. Trimming cost V 5 bases and J 3 bases; bases outside gene matches: 8. The CDR3 contains 15 residues. CDR1 and CDR2 (germline): SGHTA, FQGNSA. The CDR3 DNA reads TGTGCCAGCAGCCCGGGGGGATTAGGTACAGATACGCAGTATTTT. Translation: CASSPGGLGTDTQYF.

The chain employs TRBV14 and TRBJ1-2, with a weak D call TRBD1 (5 bases). V was cut by 0 bases and J by 10 bases, with 12 bases left in between. Looked up from germline, CDR1 is SGHDN and CDR2 is FVKESK. The length of the CDR3 is 13 residues. The CDR3 loop is CASSQDWRGVYTF. As DNA, the CDR3 is TGTGCCAGCAGCCAAGATTGGCGGGGGGTCTACACCTTC.

The genes are TRBV7-2 and TRBJ1-1, with D possibly being TRBD1 (5 bases). The CDR3 covers 14 residues. In germline, CDR1 is SGHTA, CDR2 FQGNSA. Between the trimmed V and J ends, which lost 1 base and 2 bases, there was a span of 8 bases. The CDR3 region has the DNA TGTGCCAGCAGCTTAGGCAGGGCCAACACTGAAGCTTTCTTT. Translated, it gives CASSLGRANTEAFF.

The chain recombines TRBV5-4 with TRBJ2-2, with 8 bases that match TRBD1. The V gene's germline CDR1 is SGHNT and CDR2 YYREEE (reference sequence). V shed 0 bases, J shed 4 bases, and the junction held 2 bases outside the gene matches. CDR3 length: 15 residues. The CDR3 DNA reads as TGTGCCAGCAGCTTGGGGCAGGGGGCCACCGGGGAGCTGTTTTTT. Translated, it gives CASSLGQGATGELFF.

This clone was detected only once. The chain links TRBV6-6 to TRBJ1-2, with a weak D call TRBD1 (6 bases). The germline gives CDR1 MNHNY, CDR2 SVGAGI (reference sequence). Trimming shortened V by 4 bases and J by 13 bases, and 16 bases separated the two germline ends. CDR3 size: 12 residues. CDR3 loop: CASSSPQGQGTF. The CDR3, as DNA: TGTGCCAGCAGTTCGCCACAGGGTCAAGGCACCTTC.

The genes are TRBV2 and TRBJ2-7, with TRBD1 as a possible D gene (5 bases). CDR1 is SNHLY and CDR2 is FYNNEI in the germline V gene. Trimming removed 4 bases from V and 5 bases from J, with 6 bases in between. The CDR3 contains 11 residues. CDR3 coding DNA: TGTGCCAGCAGTGGGGGCAACGAGCAGTACGTC. Translation: CASSGGNEQYV.

This chain uses TRBV2 with TRBJ1-1; D is uncertain. The CDR3 is 15 amino acids. CDR1 is SNHLY, CDR2 FYNNEI, per germline. Between the trimmed V and J ends, which lost 5 bases and 0 bases, there was a span of 13 bases. CDR3 sequence (DNA): TGTGCCAGCAGTCTGCGTAAGCTCATGAACACTGAAGCTTTCTTT. Translating gives CASSLRKLMNTEAFF.

The chain couples TRBV7-6 to TRBJ2-3; 7 bases agree with TRBD2. CDR1 SGHVS and CDR2 FNYEAQ come from the germline V gene. V gave up 1 base and J gave up 3 bases; unmatched junction bases: 7. The CDR3 has 16 amino acids. CDR3 protein: CASSLEASGMTDTQYF. In nucleotides, the CDR3 is TGTGCCAGCAGCTTAGAGGCTAGCGGCATGACAGATACGCAGTATTTT.

The sample holds one count of this clone. This sequence joins TRBV7-3 and TRBJ1-1; D is possibly TRBD1 (5 bases). Trimming shortened V by 6 bases and J by 1 base, and 15 bases separated the two germline ends. This CDR3 has 15 residues. Germline loops: CDR1 SGHTA, CDR2 FQGTGA. As DNA, the CDR3 is TGTGCCAGCAGTCAAACCGGGGGGAAGAACACTGAAGCTTTCTTT. This encodes CASSQTGGKNTEAFF.

This chain joins TRBV12-3 or TRBV12-4 and TRBJ2-1, with D possibly TRBD2 on 5 matching bases. CDR3 length equals 12 residues. The V gene lost 6 bases and the J gene lost 16 bases, with 19 bases spanning the gap. CDR3 coding DNA: TGTGCCAGCAGCCCCCCGGGCCAGCGGCCCTTCTTC. It translates to CASSPPGQRPFF.

This clone is a singleton in its sample. This chain uses TRBV7-2 with TRBJ2-1, with TRBD2 matching over 16 bases. Trimming cost V 1 base and J 7 bases; bases outside gene matches: 4. CDR3 length equals 17 residues. The germline V gene encodes CDR1 SGHTA and CDR2 FQGNSA. The CDR3 spells CASSLVGLAGGANEQFF. The CDR3 region has the DNA TGTGCCAGCAGCTTAGTGGGACTAGCGGGAGGGGCTAATGAGCAGTTCTTC. The full variable domain, completed using reference TRBV7-2 and TRBJ2-1, is GAGVSQSPSNKVTEKGKDVELRCDPISGHTALYWYRQSLGQGLEFLIYFQGNSAPDKSGLPSDRFSAERTGGSVSTLTIQRTQQEDSAVYLCASSLVGLAGGANEQFFGPGTRLTVL.

The rearrangement links TRBV18 to TRBJ2-7, with D perhaps matching TRBD2 (6 bases). Germline assignment: CDR1 KGHSH and CDR2 LQKENI. The CDR3 loop spans 15 amino acids. V was cut by 2 bases and J by 7 bases, with 18 bases left in between. CDR3 residues: CASSPTLGLQEEQYF. The DNA for the CDR3 is TGTGCCAGCTCACCAACCCTGGGACTCCAGGAAGAGCAGTACTTC.